This T cell receptor beta chain was profiled in a study of T cell responses to AZD1222 COVID-19 vaccine (dated by TCRdb to the early 2020s). For the study in its entirety: Because spike-specific TCR depth and breadth did not differ between the two schedules, AZD1222 recipients who got a second dose at roughly 4 weeks were pooled with those who got a second dose at roughly 12 weeks. TCR sequencing covered 230 or so trial participants: 200 to 220 given two doses of AZD1222 and 26 given two doses of MenACWY control vaccine. Trial participants were enrolled by age into subgroups of 18-55, 56-69 and 70-plus years, and around 150, 28 and 57 TCR-sequenced participants, respectively, were included in these subgroups.

Notes on this clone: What this receptor recognizes is not known. No base-level quality is on record; no much larger clone is a single base apart.

The CDR3 regions of human TCRbeta chains were subjected to immunosequencing. The authors processed their data as follows. Repertoire TCRs were matched against a reference library of SARS-CoV-2-specific TCRs generated with the MIRA antigen-specificity platform. Breadth was defined as the fraction of unique TCRs that were SARS-CoV-2-associated, and depth was defined as the fraction of total T cells that were SARS-CoV-2-associated. Using the MIRA data, each spike-specific TCR was assigned both to the spike region to which the TCR was reactive and to a CD4 or CD8 class. Log10-transformed breadth and depth values were compared by one-way ANOVA with Sidak's multiple comparisons tests. Sourced from immuneACCESS, this table was stored by TCRdb with only in-frame sequences that have V and J called. A share of the clones is absent; for the studies checked, an unresolved V gene accounts for under half, and the remainder has no known explanation. The DNA was the basis for D and trimming; V, J and clone size are from that table. This sample lists about 110,000 clones; roughly 90% were detected once. The ten largest make up roughly 6.5% of the sample.

The sample's time point label is to be understood as: baseline before first vaccination. Samples from vaccinated people were obtained from the UK trials COV001 and COV002, which included a single-blind randomized controlled phase 2/3 trial of AZD1222 (ChAdOx1 nCoV-19) in healthy adults. For TCRbeta chain sequencing, PBMC samples were collected from trial participants at day 0 and at day 28 after the second dose. The CDR3, from cysteine to phenylalanine, totals 19 residues. Only the CDR3 part of the read is kept: 57 bases, read in frame from the first base. A distance of 29 bases separates the germline ends of V and J, which lose 8 bases and 3 bases respectively. Based on the germline V gene, the CDR1 and CDR2 sequences are SGHTA and FQGTGA. On the study overall, not on this receptor specifically: A significant rise in spike-specific TCR breadth and depth was observed after two AZD1222 doses relative to day 0 and relative to MenACWY recipients. In the small 56-69-year group, the increase in depth fell short of significance, most likely because of low power. Conclusions about previously exposed vaccinees were limited because only five to seven AZD1222 recipients were SARS-CoV-2 seropositive at baseline. Participants were mostly white British and included more females than males, and it was suggested by the authors that clonal diversity may have been underestimated. The vaccine-associated CD4 TCRs covered the entire spike protein, and the dominant responses fell in regions 160-218 and 743-854. Because no samples from the day 14 peak response were available, repertoires could be characterized only after the peak T cell response. Reportedly, close to half of the unique spike-specific TCRs recognized epitopes lying outside the regions that are mutated in the B.1.351 and B.1.1.7 variants.

The rearranged chain carries TRBV7-3 and TRBJ1-3; the D gene is possibly TRBD1, with 6 bases matching. Material: peripheral blood, obtained on day 0 of AZD1222 vaccination. This clonotype was sampled from an adult in good health. The nucleotide sequence reads TGTGCCAGCTCTCTTGGGACCGGGACACCGAACAGGATTGGAAACACCATATATTTT. This gives the protein CASSLGTGTPNRIGNTIYF. The full variable domain, completed from the reference TRBV7-3 and TRBJ1-3 proteins outside the CDR3, reads GAGVSQTPSNKVTEKGKYVELRCDPISGHTALYWYRQSLGQGPEFLIYFQGTGAADDSGLPNDRFFAVRPEGSVSTLKIQRTERGDSAVYLCASSLGTGTPNRIGNTIYFGEGSWLTVV.